Following are 32 T cell receptor beta chains from one sample sequenced in a study of human T cells and chemical hapten exposure. TCRdb re-called the RACE reads with MiXCR, one entry per CDR3 protein. Of about 340,000 distinct CDR3 sequences in the sample, approximately 6.3% were seen once. Time point indicated: patch test 1, 2 weeks after DPC sensitization. Sample treatment: therapeutic diphenylcyclopropenone sensitization with weekly scalp DPC. The sequences come from whole blood, collected in connection with sensitization to the hapten diphenylcyclopropenone (DPC). All receptors derive from a woman younger than 30 with alopecia areata. Some clones in this sample may be carry-over from other donors' samples.

This clonotype appeared many times. This chain connects TRBV29-1 to TRBJ2-1, with D uncertain. The V gene lost 6 bases and the J gene lost 5 bases, with 5 bases spanning the gap. Germline CDR1 reads SQVTM; CDR2 reads ANQGSEA. The CDR3 runs to 10 residues. The CDR3 here is CSVENNEQFF. CDR3 DNA sequence: TGCAGCGTCGAGAACAATGAGCAGTTCTTC.

Here the CDR3 reads CASSGTVTNEKLFF. As DNA, the CDR3 is TGTGCCAGCAGCGGGACGGTAACTAATGAAAAACTGTTTTTT. The chain recombines TRBV14 with TRBJ1-4; weak D call: TRBD1 (5 bases). V lost 5 bases to trimming and J lost 1 base, with 8 bases between them. Germline V lookup: CDR1 SGHDN, CDR2 FVKESK. The CDR3 is 14 residues long. Full variable domain (outside the CDR3, taken from reference TRBV14 and TRBJ1-4): EAGVTQFPSHSVIEKGQTVTLRCDPISGHDNLYWYRRVMGKEIKFLLHFVKESKQDESGMPNNRFLAERTGGTYSTLKVQPAELEDSGVYFCASSGTVTNEKLFFGSGTQLSVL.

The V and J genes are TRBV9 and TRBJ1-3, with no clear D. This CDR3 has 17 residues. The germline CDR1 and CDR2 sequences are SGDLS and YYNGEE. V was clipped by 3 bases and J by 2 bases, with 18 bases between them. This CDR3 is CASSEETDPRPGNTIYF. The CDR3 region has the DNA TGTGCCAGCAGCGAGGAAACGGACCCAAGGCCTGGAAACACCATATATTTT. The full variable domain, rest sourced from reference TRBV9 and TRBJ1-3, is DSGVTQTPKHLITATGQRVTLRCSPRSGDLSVYWYQQSLDQGLQFLIQYYNGEERAKGNILERFSAQQFPDLHSELNLSSLELGDSALYFCASSEETDPRPGNTIYFGEGSWLTVV.

This clonotype occurred many times. This rearrangement joins TRBV28 to TRBJ1-2; unclear D gene. CDR1 is MDHEN, CDR2 SYDVKM, per germline. The CDR3 runs to 12 residues. Between the trimmed V and J ends, which lost 6 bases and 3 bases, there was a span of 8 bases. The CDR3 DNA is TGTGCCAGCAGCCTGATGGACTATGGCTACACCTTC. Protein: CASSLMDYGYTF.

This clonotype came up many times. The rearrangement joins TRBV6-2 or TRBV6-3 to TRBJ2-3, with unresolved D. CDR3 size: 15 residues. Germline V gene sequence: CDR1 MNHEY, CDR2 SVGEGT. The V and J ends lost 2 bases and 4 bases respectively, with 13 bases between them. The CDR3 is CASSYRAGVADTQYF. CDR3 bases: TGTGCCAGCAGTTACAGGGCTGGGGTCGCAGATACGCAGTATTTT.

This clonotype has just a few counts. V is TRBV7-2 and J is TRBJ2-6; D call uncertain. The CDR3 consists of 16 residues. Germline CDR1 SGHTA, CDR2 FQGNSA. The V gene lost 5 bases and the J gene lost 0 bases, with 11 bases spanning the gap. CDR3 region: CASSAMGHSGANVLTF. DNA of the CDR3: TGTGCCAGCAGCGCAATGGGTCACTCTGGGGCCAACGTCCTGACTTTC.

This clonotype came up many times. The gene calls are TRBV7-2 and TRBJ1-1; D perhaps matches TRBD1 (5 bases). Germline V CDR1 and CDR2: SGHTA, FQGNSA. The ends were cut back, 5 bases at V and 5 bases at J, with 18 bases in the middle. CDR3 length: 15 residues. CDR3 DNA: TGTGCCAGCAGCCGCGGCGCGGTTAGGGGAACTGAAGCTTTCTTT. This codes for CASSRGAVRGTEAFF.

This clonotype has at least ten counts. This sequence joins TRBV7-2 and TRBJ2-3, with 8 bases that match TRBD2. Per the germline V gene, CDR1 is SGHTA and CDR2 is FQGNSA. This CDR3 is built from 16 residues. With 4 bases clipped from V and 4 bases from J, the junction kept 10 bases outside the gene matches. CDR3 loop: CASSSLGRGVADTQYF. CDR3 nucleotide sequence: TGTGCCAGCAGCTCCCTTGGGCGGGGGGTCGCAGATACGCAGTATTTT. Supplemented by reference TRBV7-2 and TRBJ2-3, the full variable domain reads GAGVSQSPSNKVTEKGKDVELRCDPISGHTALYWYRQSLGQGLEFLIYFQGNSAPDKSGLPSDRFSAERTGGSVSTLTIQRTQQEDSAVYLCASSSLGRGVADTQYFGPGTRLTVL.

Ten or more counts support this clonotype. The rearrangement uses TRBV28 and TRBJ1-2; 8 nucleotides line up with TRBD1. This CDR3 comprises 15 residues. CDR1 is MDHEN and CDR2 is SYDVKM in the germline V gene. V lost 5 bases to trimming and J lost 2 bases; unmatched junction nucleotides: 7. The CDR3 region is CASSPGTGENYGYTF. The DNA of the CDR3 is TGTGCCAGCAGTCCCGGGACAGGAGAAAACTATGGCTACACCTTC.

This clonotype was counted ten times or more. The chain recombines TRBV6-5 with TRBJ2-1; 10 nucleotides agree with TRBD2. The germline V gene encodes CDR1 MNHEY and CDR2 SVGAGI. This CDR3 is 17 amino acids long. The trim removed 2 bases at V and 8 bases at J, leaving 12 bases unmatched. CDR3 nucleotide sequence: TGTGCCAGCAGTTACATTTCTAAGCGGGGGGGCCTCGATGAGCAGTTCTTC. Its protein product is CASSYISKRGGLDEQFF.

This clonotype was observed a few times. The chain joins TRBV20-1 to TRBJ2-4; possibly TRBD2 for D (6 bases). This CDR3 contains 16 residues. Germline assignment: CDR1 DFQATT and CDR2 SNEGSKA (reference sequence). V was clipped by 3 bases and J by 0 bases, with 15 bases between them. In nucleotides, the CDR3 is TGCAGTGCTAGGAGCGACCGGGACTTAGCCAAAAACATTCAGTACTTC. Amino acids: CSARSDRDLAKNIQYF.

This clonotype was counted many times. The chain carries TRBV4-3 and TRBJ2-2; D remains unclear. The CDR3 consists of 16 residues. Trimming took off 0 bases at V and 5 bases at J, with 13 bases between the two ends. The germline CDR1 and CDR2 sequences are LGHNA and YSLEER. CDR3 residues: CASSQDLEIGTGELFF. CDR3 nucleotides: TGCGCCAGCAGCCAAGATCTAGAAATTGGAACCGGGGAGCTGTTTTTT.

CDR3 in amino acids: CASSINSDTYNEQFF. The DNA for the CDR3 is TGTGCCAGTAGTATCAACTCGGACACCTACAATGAGCAGTTCTTC. The chain is built from TRBV19 and TRBJ2-1; a possible D gene is TRBD1 (5 bases). Trimming removed 3 bases from V and 2 bases from J, with 11 bases in between. This CDR3 is built from 15 residues. Germline loops: CDR1 LNHDA, CDR2 SQIVND (reference sequence).

Many counts were recorded for this clonotype. The CDR3 here is CASSHHGQASYYGYTF. The CDR3 nucleotides are TGTGCCAGCAGCCACCATGGACAGGCGTCTTACTATGGCTACACCTTC. The rearrangement uses TRBV3-1 and TRBJ1-2; 7 bases map to TRBD1. Trimming at V came to 3 bases and at J to 3 bases, leaving 10 bases not matched to a gene. The CDR3 consists of 16 residues. Germline CDR1 reads LGHDT; CDR2 reads YNNKEL (reference sequence).

The chain combines TRBV29-1 with TRBJ2-7, with 7 positions matching TRBD2. V lost 4 bases to trimming and J lost 6 bases; unmatched junction nucleotides: 9. The CDR3 spans 13 residues. In germline, CDR1 is SQVTM, CDR2 ANQGSEA. The CDR3 is CSVGHRRGVEQYF. As DNA, the CDR3 is TGCAGCGTTGGTCACCGCCGGGGGGTCGAGCAGTACTTC.

This clonotype was observed a few times. The chain's CDR3 is CASRTSPGQLYGYTF. CDR3 sequence (DNA): TGTGCCAGCAGAACAAGTCCGGGACAGTTATATGGCTACACCTTC. This sequence joins TRBV12-3 or TRBV12-4 and TRBJ1-2, with 7 bases aligning to TRBD1. This CDR3 contains 15 residues. After removal of 6 bases from V and 5 bases from J, the junction contained 12 bases not matched to a gene.

This clonotype appeared many times. In DNA, the CDR3 is TGTGCCAGCAGCTTCCGACAGACAAATTCACCCCTCCACTTT. It specifies CASSFRQTNSPLHF. The genes are TRBV7-8 and TRBJ1-6; perhaps TRBD1 as D (5 bases). The V end lost 3 bases, the J end lost 7 bases, and 10 bases lay between the germline ends. CDR1 is SGHVS and CDR2 is FQNEAQ in the germline V gene. The CDR3 contains 14 residues.

In its sample, this clonotype was seen a few times. The chain is built from TRBV29-1 and TRBJ1-3; no definite D call. Germline-derived CDR1 and CDR2 are SQVTM and ANQGSEA. The CDR3 is 13 amino acids. V lost 0 bases and J 4 bases, leaving 7 bases between the germline ends. In nucleotides, the CDR3 is TGCAGCGTTGAAGAATGGCAGGGAAACACCATATATTTT. The encoded protein is CSVEEWQGNTIYF.

The chain recombines TRBV12-3 or TRBV12-4 with TRBJ1-6, with D possibly being TRBD1 (6 bases). This CDR3 comprises 12 residues. V shed 6 bases and J shed 9 bases, with 9 bases lying between them. CDR3 DNA: TGTGCCAGCAGAGGGGGGCTTTCACCCCTCCACTTT. Its protein product is CASRGGLSPLHF.

The V gene is TRBV3-1, the J gene TRBJ1-1, with D unresolved. Germline V gene lookup returns CDR1 LGHDT and CDR2 YNNKEL (reference sequence). V lost 6 bases and J 0 bases, leaving 11 bases between the germline ends. The CDR3 runs to 14 residues. The CDR3 sequence is CASRPQRLNTEAFF. For the CDR3, the DNA is TGTGCCAGCAGACCTCAGAGGTTGAACACTGAAGCTTTCTTT.

In this sample, this clonotype turned up many times. This chain uses TRBV6-5 with TRBJ1-5; D not resolved. Germline V lookup: CDR1 MNHEY, CDR2 SVGAGI. V was shortened by 6 bases and J by 2 bases, with 11 bases between the two germline ends. The CDR3 loop spans 14 amino acids. CDR3 sequence reads: CASSGSQGNQPQHF. For the CDR3, the DNA is TGTGCCAGCAGCGGATCCCAGGGCAATCAGCCCCAGCATTTT.

This clonotype was seen at least ten times. The rearrangement links TRBV7-3 to TRBJ1-6; D not certain. CDR3 length equals 12 residues. The germline CDR1 and CDR2 sequences are SGHTA and FQGTGA. Trimming left V 3 bases short and J 3 bases short, with 0 bases between. The DNA of the CDR3 is TGTGCCAGCAGCTTCTATAATTCACCCCTCCACTTT. Its protein product is CASSFYNSPLHF.

In its sample, this clonotype was seen many times. The V call is TRBV7-9, the J call TRBJ2-7; D unclear. Germline V gives CDR1 SEHNR, CDR2 FQNEAQ (reference sequence). V lost 3 bases and J 5 bases, leaving 8 bases between the germline ends. The length of the CDR3 is 12 residues. In DNA, the CDR3 is TGTGCCAGCAGCTTTATCGAGGACGAGCAGTACTTC. Translating gives CASSFIEDEQYF.

The CDR3 here is CASSISPAGPSQFF. The CDR3 coding sequence is TGTGCCAGTAGTATAAGCCCCGCCGGGCCCTCACAGTTCTTC. The chain uses TRBV19 and TRBJ2-1; D remains unclear. Trimming shortened V by 2 bases and J by 13 bases, and 18 bases separated the two germline ends. The CDR3 sequence is 14 residues long. Germline V lookup: CDR1 LNHDA, CDR2 SQIVND (reference sequence).

The chain joins TRBV28 to TRBJ2-4; possibly TRBD2 for D (5 bases). CDR1 and CDR2 (germline): MDHEN, SYDVKM. The V end lost 5 bases, the J end lost 3 bases, and 17 bases lay between the germline ends. This CDR3 is 16 amino acids long. The CDR3 protein is CASSSRDQRDKNIQYF. In nucleotides, the CDR3 is TGTGCCAGCAGTAGCCGGGATCAACGGGACAAAAACATTCAGTACTTC. Complete variable domain (other parts from reference TRBV28 and TRBJ2-4): DVKVTQSSRYLVKRTGEKVFLECVQDMDHENMFWYRQDPGLGLRLIYFSYDVKMKEKGDIPEGYSVSREKKERFSLILESASTNQTSMYLCASSSRDQRDKNIQYFGAGTRLSVL.

The chain joins TRBV7-6 to TRBJ2-2; D not resolved. CDR1 is SGHVS, CDR2 FNYEAQ, per germline. This CDR3 is built from 16 residues. V gave up 5 bases and J gave up 1 base, with 14 bases separating them. This CDR3 is CASSLDQLQNTGELFF. CDR3 nucleotides: TGTGCCAGCAGCCTGGACCAGCTCCAGAACACCGGGGAGCTGTTTTTT.

This clonotype showed up many times. The rearrangement joins TRBV6-1 to TRBJ2-6; D might be TRBD1 (6 bases). The CDR3 is 16 amino acids. Germline V lookup: CDR1 MNHNS, CDR2 SASEGT. With 7 bases removed from V and 0 bases from J, the gap between germline ends came to 13 bases. CDR3 DNA: TGTGCCAGCAACCCGCAGGGGAGCTCTGGGGCCAACGTCCTGACTTTC. This translates into CASNPQGSSGANVLTF.

This clonotype was recorded at least ten times. The chain is built from TRBV4-3 and TRBJ2-1; the D call may be TRBD1 or TRBD2 (5 bases each). Germline V CDR1 and CDR2: LGHNA, YSLEER. The CDR3 is 18 amino acids. Trimming removed 1 base from V and 0 bases from J, with 16 bases in between. The DNA of the CDR3 is TGCGCCAGCAGCCAAGGACGGGGCAGCGGAACCTCCTACAATGAGCAGTTCTTC. Residues: CASSQGRGSGTSYNEQFF.

This chain joins TRBV12-5 and TRBJ2-7, with 7 bases fitting TRBD1. CDR3 length: 14 amino acids. Germline V lookup: CDR1 LGHNT, CDR2 FRNRAP. With V trimmed by 1 base and J by 2 bases, 2 bases remained unmatched. This chain's CDR3 is CASGLGTGAYEQYF. CDR3 bases: TGTGCTAGTGGTTTGGGGACAGGCGCCTACGAGCAGTACTTC.

This clonotype was picked up many times. The rearrangement uses TRBV10-3 and TRBJ2-7; D perhaps matches TRBD2 (7 bases). The CDR3 is made up of 16 amino acids. Between the trimmed V and J ends, which lost 0 bases and 3 bases, there was a span of 15 bases. Looked up from germline, CDR1 is ENHRY and CDR2 is SYGVKD. CDR3 amino acids: CAISESGGPYFYEQYF. CDR3 bases: TGTGCCATCAGTGAGTCGGGGGGGCCCTACTTCTACGAGCAGTACTTC.

The DNA for the CDR3 is TGTGCCAGCAGTCGGATCCGGGAGACCCAGTACTTC. Translating gives CASSRIRETQYF. The chain links TRBV6-5 to TRBJ2-5; unclear D gene. Germline V CDR1 and CDR2: MNHEY, SVGAGI. V lost 5 bases and J lost 5, with 9 bases in between. The CDR3 contains 12 residues.

This clonotype was seen ten or more times. For the CDR3, the DNA is TGTGCCAGCAGTTCCCAGGGGCCAGGGCTGATCACAGATACGCAGTATTTT. Encoded protein: CASSSQGPGLITDTQYF. V gene TRBV27 combines with J gene TRBJ2-3; TRBD1 is a possible D gene (6 bases). This CDR3 is 17 amino acids long. CDR1 and CDR2 (germline): MNHEY, SMNVEV (reference sequence). V lost 4 bases to trimming and J lost 2 bases, with 19 bases between them.